The rows below give T cell receptor beta chains drawn from one sample of a study of blood T cell repertoires in COVID-19. The method was immunoSEQ multiplex PCR; TCRdb's version includes in-frame clones alone and lacks a portion of them. The table shows more than 350,000 clones, with about 83% occurring only once. Sequencing input: PBMCs or T cells enriched from blood (not recorded which). The source of these receptors is a woman aged 50 to 60 who had recovered from COVID-19. CDR3s include the opening cysteine and the closing phenylalanine or tryptophan. A D gene is named only where the DNA matches it firmly. Only part of the rows carry a size: once, few, many, or a class if the clone is expanded.

d_gene,abundance,v_gene,j_gene,CDR3aa,CDR3nt
TRBD1,-,TRBV9,TRBJ1-2,CASSVTPGQGHGYTF,TGTGCCAGCAGCGTGACACCTGGACAGGGGCATGGCTACACCTTC
-,-,TRBV7-2,TRBJ1-5,CASSLVLQLNQPQHF,TGTGCCAGCAGCTTAGTTTTACAGCTCAATCAGCCCCAGCATTTT
-,few,TRBV10-3,TRBJ1-4,CAISESTGYSEKLFF,TGTGCCATCAGTGAGTCGACAGGTTACTCAGAAAAACTGTTTTTT
-,-,TRBV3-1/TRBV3-2,TRBJ1-1,CASSQGGVRGPEAFF,TGTGCCAGCAGCCAAGGCGGCGTCAGGGGACCTGAAGCTTTCTTT
-,-,TRBV18,TRBJ2-2,CASSPPRPGELFF,TGTGCCAGCTCACCACCGCGGCCCGGGGAGCTGTTTTTT
-,-,TRBV9,TRBJ2-7,CASSVDGTAYEQYF,TGTGCCAGCAGCGTAGATGGCACAGCCTACGAGCAGTACTTC
TRBD2,-,TRBV19,TRBJ2-5,CASSPGGGQETQYF,TGTGCCAGTAGTCCCGGCGGGGGGCAAGAGACCCAGTACTTC
-,-,TRBV7-8,TRBJ1-5,CASSLSVGGSNQPQHF,TGTGCCAGCAGCTTGAGCGTTGGGGGGAGCAATCAGCCCCAGCATTTT
TRBD1,-,TRBV6-1,TRBJ2-1,CASSVNPGQGLGEQFF,TGTGCCAGCAGTGTCAATCCGGGACAGGGATTAGGTGAGCAGTTCTTC
-,-,TRBV20-1,TRBJ2-7,CSATRAYEQYF,TGCAGTGCTACGCGAGCCTACGAGCAGTACTTC
TRBD2,-,TRBV27,TRBJ2-1,CASSPGGDSYNEQFF,TGTGCCAGCAGCCCCGGGGGGGACTCCTACAATGAGCAGTTCTTC
-,-,TRBV2,TRBJ2-7,CASSEARETGFDEQYF,TGTGCCAGCAGTGAAGCGAGAGAGACTGGGTTTGACGAGCAGTACTTC
-,-,TRBV30,TRBJ2-3,CAWNKAGGTDTQYF,TGTGCCTGGAATAAGGCAGGGGGCACAGATACGCAGTATTTT
TRBD1,-,TRBV24-1,TRBJ1-5,CATSGAGQGYQPQHF,TGTGCCACCAGTGGTGCGGGACAGGGATATCAGCCCCAGCATTTT
TRBD1,-,TRBV28,TRBJ1-5,CASSDRDRDGQPQHF,TGTGCCAGCAGTGACCGGGACAGGGATGGGCAGCCCCAGCATTTT
-,-,TRBV9,TRBJ1-3,CASSVEPGPGGNTIYF,TGTGCCAGCAGCGTAGAGCCAGGCCCAGGCGGAAACACCATATATTTT
TRBD1,-,TRBV28,TRBJ1-1,CASSIRRQGRSTEAFF,TGTGCCAGCAGTATAAGAAGACAGGGGAGGTCCACTGAAGCTTTCTTT
-,few,TRBV12-3/TRBV12-4,TRBJ1-1,CASSPLQIEAFF,TGTGCCAGCAGTCCCTTACAGATTGAAGCTTTCTTT
-,-,TRBV3-1/TRBV3-2,TRBJ2-7,CASSQGRGYEQYF,TGTGCCAGCAGCCAGGGAAGGGGGTACGAGCAGTACTTC
TRBD1,-,TRBV4-1,TRBJ2-7,CASSQVTGGVYEQYF,TGCGCCAGCAGCCAAGTCACAGGGGGCGTCTACGAGCAGTACTTC
-,-,TRBV3-1/TRBV3-2,TRBJ2-7,CASSQEGGADSHPLSSEQYF,TGTGCCAGCAGCCAAGAAGGGGGGGCGGACAGCCACCCCCTTTCCTCTGAGCAGTACTTC
-,-,TRBV19,TRBJ1-5,CASSGTNLNQPQHF,TGTGCCAGCTCCGGGACTAATTTAAATCAGCCCCAGCATTTT
-,few,TRBV5-1,TRBJ1-5,CASSLAEDQPQHF,TGCGCCAGCAGCCTCGCAGAGGATCAGCCCCAGCATTTT
-,-,TRBV2,TRBJ1-6,CASSDSGASPLHF,TGTGCCAGCAGTGATTCAGGGGCCTCACCCCTCCACTTT
TRBD1,-,TRBV5-4,TRBJ1-1,CASSPGQGSEAFF,TGTGCCAGCAGCCCGGGACAGGGCTCTGAAGCTTTCTTT
-,-,TRBV3-1/TRBV3-2,TRBJ1-2,CASVGGDYGYTF,TGTGCCAGCGTGGGGGGGGACTATGGCTACACCTTC
-,-,TRBV12-3/TRBV12-4,TRBJ1-6,CASRQYNSPLYF,TGTGCCAGCAGACAGTATAATTCACCCCTCTACTTT
-,-,TRBV4-1,TRBJ2-1,CASSPTGTSLNEQFF,TGCGCCAGCAGCCCGACTGGGACATCCCTCAATGAGCAGTTCTTC
TRBD1,-,TRBV7-2,TRBJ2-5,CASSQQQGARETQYF,TGTGCCAGCAGCCAACAACAGGGGGCCCGGGAGACCCAGTACTTC
TRBD2,-,TRBV5-4,TRBJ2-1,CASSLHSGTTYNEQFF,TGTGCCAGCAGCCTACATAGCGGGACGACCTACAATGAGCAGTTCTTC
-,-,TRBV6-1,TRBJ1-1,CASSEAWGGAEAFF,TGTGCCAGCAGTGAAGCCTGGGGGGGCGCTGAAGCTTTCTTT
TRBD2,-,TRBV19,TRBJ2-4,CASSRGGDLAKNIQYF,TGTGCCAGTAGTCGCGGGGGGGATCTAGCCAAAAACATTCAGTACTTC
TRBD2,once,TRBV5-8,TRBJ2-3,CASSPSLASGDSTDTQYF,TGTGCCAGCAGCCCTAGTCTGGCTAGCGGGGATAGCACAGATACGCAGTATTTT
-,once,TRBV5-5,TRBJ1-1,CASRPNLFYSGGEAFF,TGTGCCAGCAGACCAAACCTCTTCTATTCGGGGGGCGAAGCTTTCTTT
TRBD1,-,TRBV6-5,TRBJ1-1,CASTATGVDTEAFF,TGTGCCAGCACCGCGACAGGGGTGGACACTGAAGCTTTCTTT
-,-,TRBV10-3,TRBJ1-1,CAIRWAAGEAFF,TGTGCCATCCGGTGGGCGGCGGGTGAAGCTTTCTTT
TRBD1,-,TRBV3-1/TRBV3-2,TRBJ1-3,CASSHLGGTGSTGNTIYF,TGTGCCAGCAGCCACCTCGGCGGGACAGGGTCAACTGGAAACACCATATATTTT